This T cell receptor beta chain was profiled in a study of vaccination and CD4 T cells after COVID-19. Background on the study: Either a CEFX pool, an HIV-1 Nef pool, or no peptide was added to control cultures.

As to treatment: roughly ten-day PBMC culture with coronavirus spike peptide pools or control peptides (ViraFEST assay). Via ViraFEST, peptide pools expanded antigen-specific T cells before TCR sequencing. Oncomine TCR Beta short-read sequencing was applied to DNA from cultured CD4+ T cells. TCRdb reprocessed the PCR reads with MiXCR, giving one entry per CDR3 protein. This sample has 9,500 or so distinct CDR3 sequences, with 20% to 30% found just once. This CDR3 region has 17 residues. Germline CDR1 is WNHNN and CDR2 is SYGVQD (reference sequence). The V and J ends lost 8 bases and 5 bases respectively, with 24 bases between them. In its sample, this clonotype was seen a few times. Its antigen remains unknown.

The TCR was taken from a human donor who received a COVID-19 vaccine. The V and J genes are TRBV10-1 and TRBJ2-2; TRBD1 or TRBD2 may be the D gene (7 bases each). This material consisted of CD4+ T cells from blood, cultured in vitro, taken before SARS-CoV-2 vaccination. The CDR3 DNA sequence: TGCGCCAGCCCCTGGGCGGGAGACAGGGTTCTAACCGGGGAGCTGTTTTTT. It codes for CASPWAGDRVLTGELFF.